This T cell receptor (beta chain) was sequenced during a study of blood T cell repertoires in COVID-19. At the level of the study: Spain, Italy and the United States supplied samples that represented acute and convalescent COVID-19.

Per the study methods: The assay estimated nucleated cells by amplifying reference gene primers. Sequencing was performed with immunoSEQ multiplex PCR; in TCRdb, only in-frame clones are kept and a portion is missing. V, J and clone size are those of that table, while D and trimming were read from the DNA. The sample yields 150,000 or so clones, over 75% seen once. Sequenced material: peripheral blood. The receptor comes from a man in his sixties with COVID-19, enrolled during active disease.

The CDR3 loop reads CASSLDRDNSPLHF. CDR3 sequence (DNA): TGTGCCAGCAGCCTAGACAGGGATAATTCACCCCTCCACTTT. This chain joins TRBV7-3 and TRBJ1-6; the match to TRBD1 covers 7 bases. The CDR3 is 14 residues long. The J segment lost 5 bases and the V segment lost 5 bases, leaving 3 bases of the junction unmatched. Germline V lookup: CDR1 SGHTA, CDR2 FQGTGA.